Below are 12 T cell receptor beta chains sequenced from a single sample in a study of yellow fever vaccine responses in identical twins. TCRdb re-called the RT-PCR reads with MiXCR, one entry per CDR3 protein. This table has about 3,000 distinct CDR3 sequences, about 85% appearing once. Sample: T cells from blood (PBMCs), unsorted or a sorted subset (not recorded which), taken before or after yellow fever vaccination (not recorded which). The receptors stem from a young woman who received the yellow fever vaccine.

This clonotype was found a few times. The chain joins TRBV29-1 to TRBJ2-7, with D uncertain. Deletions cut 4 bases from V and 9 bases from J, with 19 bases between. The germline gives CDR1 SQVTM, CDR2 ANQGSEA. This CDR3 spans 13 amino acids. CDR3 sequence (DNA): TGCAGCGTTGTCGGCCAAGTGGGTCTTGGGCAGTACTTC. Protein sequence: CSVVGQVGLGQYF.

The chain is built from TRBV18 and TRBJ1-2; D is undetermined. There are 15 residues in the CDR3. Germline lookup yields CDR1 KGHSH and CDR2 LQKENI. V was shortened by 0 bases and J by 1 base, with 9 bases between the two germline ends. The CDR3 loop reads CASSPPGRDNYGYTF. The CDR3 DNA sequence: TGTGCCAGCTCACCACCGGGCCGGGATAACTATGGCTACACCTTC.

This clonotype was observed a few times. V is TRBV23-1 and J is TRBJ1-1, with a weak D call TRBD1 (5 bases). TRBV23-1 has ORF status, its function being uncertain. Trimming left V 0 bases short and J 0 bases short, with 8 bases between. CDR3 length equals 15 residues. CDR3 DNA: TGCGCCAGCAGTCAATCGGGACCGATGAACACTGAAGCTTTCTTT. Protein product: CASSQSGPMNTEAFF.

This clonotype was seen more than once but under ten times. The conserved closing phenylalanine or tryptophan is absent in this CDR3, likely reflecting a read error. The DNA is left out, because the CDR3 cannot be placed on it with certainty; the CDR3 is given as TCRdb lists it. The chain is built from TRBV20-1 and TRBJ1-2; the table's D call of TRBD1 was not tested on the DNA. Inclusive of both ends, the CDR3 amounts to 8 amino acids. The germline V gene encodes CDR1 DFQATT and CDR2 SNEGSKA (reference sequence). CDR3 in amino acids: CSARVQGL.

The rearrangement joins TRBV29-1 to TRBJ1-3; TRBD1 matches at 10 bases. Germline CDR1 reads SQVTM; CDR2 reads ANQGSEA. Unmatched junction bases numbered 7, after V lost 1 base and J lost 4 bases. The CDR3 spans 16 residues. The CDR3 is CSVEGVDRGLGNTIYF. The CDR3 bases are TGCAGCGTTGAAGGAGTTGACAGGGGGCTCGGAAACACCATATATTTT.

The chain couples TRBV2 to TRBJ2-5; 9 nucleotides agree with TRBD2. This CDR3 has 15 residues. Germline loops: CDR1 SNHLY, CDR2 FYNNEI. J was trimmed by 5 bases and V by 5 bases; bases with no gene match: 9. DNA of the CDR3: TGTGCCAGCAGTCGGACTAGCGCTAAGGGGGAGACCCAGTACTTC. Protein sequence: CASSRTSAKGETQYF.

The chain is built from TRBV4-2 and TRBJ2-1; tentatively, D is TRBD1 (6 bases). Germline V gives CDR1 LGHNA, CDR2 YNFKEQ. CDR3 length: 18 residues. V gave up 1 base and J gave up 6 bases, with 22 bases separating them. CDR3 DNA sequence: TGTGCCAGCAGCCAAGTTTCAGGGGCCCGCGTCATAGGCAATGAGCAGTTCTTC. Its translation: CASSQVSGARVIGNEQFF.

This clonotype was recorded only once. This sequence joins TRBV11-3 and TRBJ2-1; D call uncertain. This CDR3 comprises 15 residues. Deletions cut 1 base from V and 9 bases from J, with 16 bases between. Germline assignment: CDR1 SGHNT and CDR2 YENEEA. CDR3 DNA: TGTGCCAGCAGCTTAGGTCAAGTAGAGGTCACTGAGCAGTTCTTC. This codes for CASSLGQVEVTEQFF.

The genes are TRBV6-2 or TRBV6-3 and TRBJ2-1; 9 positions match TRBD2. CDR1 MNHEY and CDR2 SVGEGT come from the germline V gene. Unmatched junction bases numbered 13, after V lost 2 bases and J lost 8 bases. This CDR3 has 17 residues. CDR3 sequence (DNA): TGTGCCAGCAGTTACCTGGTAGCGGGAGCGGATAGAGATGAGCAGTTCTTC. It translates to CASSYLVAGADRDEQFF.

In this sample, this clonotype turned up once. The genes are TRBV12-3 or TRBV12-4 and TRBJ2-1; 9 bases align to TRBD2. This CDR3 contains 14 residues. V lost 3 bases to trimming and J lost 10 bases; unmatched junction nucleotides: 7. CDR3 region: CASSFGLARGEQFF. The CDR3 nucleotides read TGTGCCAGCAGTTTCGGACTAGCGAGAGGCGAGCAGTTCTTC.

The CDR3 sequence is CSVEDKNYGYTF. The DNA of the CDR3 is TGCAGCGTTGAAGACAAAAACTATGGCTACACCTTC. The V call is TRBV29-1, the J call TRBJ1-2; D call uncertain. Trimming stripped 0 bases from V and 2 bases from J, with 4 bases between. This CDR3 comprises 12 residues. Germline V lookup: CDR1 SQVTM, CDR2 ANQGSEA.

The chain carries TRBV11-3 and TRBJ1-6; D is undetermined. This CDR3 region has 16 residues. Germline V gives CDR1 SGHNT, CDR2 YENEEA. V lost 0 bases and J lost 3, with 9 bases in between. This chain's CDR3 is CASSLDVDLYNSPLHF. The DNA for the CDR3 is TGTGCCAGCAGCTTAGACGTAGATCTCTATAATTCACCCCTCCACTTT.